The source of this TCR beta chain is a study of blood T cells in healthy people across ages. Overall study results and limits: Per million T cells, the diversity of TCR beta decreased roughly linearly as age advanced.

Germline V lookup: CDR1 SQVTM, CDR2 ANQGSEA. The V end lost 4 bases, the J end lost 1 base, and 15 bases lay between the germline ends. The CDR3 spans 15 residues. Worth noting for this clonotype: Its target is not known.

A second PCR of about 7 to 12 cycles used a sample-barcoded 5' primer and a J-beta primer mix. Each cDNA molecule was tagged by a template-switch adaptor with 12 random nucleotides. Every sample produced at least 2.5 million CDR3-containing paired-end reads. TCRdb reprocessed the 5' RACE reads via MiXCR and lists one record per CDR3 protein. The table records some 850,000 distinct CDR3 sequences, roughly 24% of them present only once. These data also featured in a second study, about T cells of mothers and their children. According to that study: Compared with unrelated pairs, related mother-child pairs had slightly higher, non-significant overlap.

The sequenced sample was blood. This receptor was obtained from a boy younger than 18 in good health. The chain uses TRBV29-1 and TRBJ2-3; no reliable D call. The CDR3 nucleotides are TGCAGCGTTGTTAGCCGCGAAGGCGGCACAGATACGCAGTATTTT. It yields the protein CSVVSREGGTDTQYF.